These 18 T cell receptor beta chains originate from one sample sequenced in a study of tumor and adjacent non-tumor tissue in lung cancer (dated by TCRdb to the late 2010s). The receptor library was made with multiplex PCR. TCRdb names Illumina HiSeq 2500 as the instrument used. TCRbeta libraries were built by three rounds of nested PCR using primers (Table S4), following protocols modified from ARM-PCR. Using fastp trimming at Q25 and MiXCR clonotype assembly, TCRdb reanalyzed the public sequencing data and kept in-frame beta chains. Rows are unified per CDR3 protein, each entry keeping the most common DNA and genes. The sample table holds tens of thousands of distinct CDR3 sequences, of which around 61% were seen once. The ten largest account for less than 35% of the sample. RNA was extracted from bulk unsorted tissue and checked for quality with a NanoDrop ND-1000 and an Agilent 2100. Distant non-tumor tissue taken more than 3 cm from the tumor edge was used as the normal lung sample.

Sequencing was carried out using distant non-tumor lung tissue. These receptors all come from a man aged 65 to 85 with non-small cell lung cancer.

The J gene is TRBJ2-2, the V gene TRBV29-1; D is perhaps TRBD1 (5 bases). V was pared by 6 bases and J by 15 bases, with 14 bases between. Per germline, CDR1 SQVTM and CDR2 ANQGSEA. The CDR3 loop spans 10 amino acids. The CDR3 region is CSVYLGVLFF. In DNA, the CDR3 is TGCAGCGTCTACTTAGGGGTGTTGTTTTTT.

The chain has TRBV12-3 or TRBV12-4 and TRBJ2-7; D gene uncertain. This CDR3 has 13 amino acids. Trimming removed 5 bases at V and 12 bases at J, with 20 bases between. This CDR3 reads CASSRASTNERYF. CDR3 sequence (DNA): TGTGCCAGCAGTCGGGCCAGCACGAACGAACGGTACTTC.

Points on this clonotype: A much larger clone differs from this one at a single base, so this may be a read error. The chain has TRBV6-1 and TRBJ2-1; TRBD2 matches 7 bases. Per the germline V gene, CDR1 is MNHNS and CDR2 is SASEGT. This CDR3 contains 14 residues. The junction had 10 bases not matched to a gene; V was cut back by 6 bases and J by 8 bases. The CDR3: CASRLARDLHEQFF. The CDR3 bases are TGTGCCAGCAGACTAGCGAGGGATTTGCATGAGCAGTTCTTC.

Remarks on this clonotype: This may arise from a read error, as a much more abundant clone is one base away. The chain joins TRBV6-5 to TRBJ2-2; D may be TRBD1 (6 bases). Germline CDR1 and CDR2: MNHEY and SVGAGI. This CDR3 spans 15 amino acids. The CDR3 nucleotides are TGTGCCAGCAGTTACGGGGTAGGGGACACCGGGGAGCTGCTTTTT. Translating it yields CASSYGVGDTGELLF.

There are a few counts of this clonotype. This may be a read error, as it is one base from a much larger clone. V gene TRBV6-5 combines with J gene TRBJ2-2; D call uncertain. The CDR3 is 14 amino acids. From germline, CDR1 is MNHEY and CDR2 SVGAGI. The CDR3: CASIEPGNTRELFF. The CDR3 DNA sequence: TGTGCCAGCATTGAGCCGGGCAACACCAGGGAGCTGTTTTTT.

The chain couples TRBV6-6 to TRBJ1-1; D is ambiguous. In germline, CDR1 is MNHNY, CDR2 SVGAGI (reference sequence). V lost 7 bases and J lost 4, with 19 bases in between. The CDR3 covers 15 residues. The CDR3 DNA sequence: TGTGCCAGCAATTTCGCGCTCAAGGGAAGCACTGAAGCTTTCTTT. It is translated as CASNFALKGSTEAFF.

As regards this clonotype: This may come from a read error, since a much larger clone is one base off. The V gene is TRBV7-9, the J gene TRBJ2-1; TRBD2 agrees at 9 bases. This CDR3 is built from 15 residues. Germline V lookup: CDR1 SEHNR, CDR2 FQNEAQ (reference sequence). CDR3 coding DNA: TGTGCCAACAGCACTCGGAGGCGGGAGGGTGATGAGCAGTTCTTC. Its protein product is CANSTRRREGDEQFF.

This clonotype was observed a handful of times. Possible read error: a much larger clone is one base away. The chain recombines TRBV24-1 with TRBJ1-1, with D unresolved. Trimming took off 3 bases at V and 10 bases at J, with 11 bases between the two ends. This CDR3 is 12 amino acids long. The germline V gene encodes CDR1 KGHDR and CDR2 SFDVKD. The CDR3 is CATSDTAGAAFF. The CDR3 DNA reads TGTGCCACCAGTGATACCGCAGGTGCAGCTTTCTTT.

V is TRBV20-1 and J is TRBJ2-4; D call uncertain. V was shortened by 6 bases and J by 6 bases, with 21 bases between the two germline ends. The CDR3 is 15 amino acids. Germline CDR1 and CDR2: DFQATT and SNEGSKA (reference sequence). The CDR3 protein is CSATSGPITRNIQYF. The CDR3 nucleotides are TGCAGTGCGACCTCCGGACCTATAACCAGAAACATTCAGTACTTC.

This clonotype was detected many times. The chain employs TRBV7-9 and TRBJ2-3; 7 nucleotides match TRBD2. Germline CDR1 reads SEHNR; CDR2 reads FQNEAQ (reference sequence). J lost 1 base, V lost 4 bases, and 2 bases had no gene match. CDR3 length equals 14 residues. CDR3 in amino acids: CASSYLAGTDTQYF. The CDR3 nucleotides read TGTGCCAGCAGCTACCTAGCGGGCACAGATACGCAGTATTTT. The full variable domain, its missing parts supplied by reference TRBV7-9 and TRBJ2-3, is DTGVSQNPRHKITKRGQNVTFRCDPISEHNRLYWYRQTLGQGPEFLTYFQNEAQLEKSRLLSDRFSAERPKGSFSTLEIQRTEQGDSAMYLCASSYLAGTDTQYFGPGTRLTVL.

This clonotype was observed a few times. A much larger clone lies a single base off, so this may be a read error. The V call is TRBV29-1, the J call TRBJ2-1; D possibly corresponds to TRBD1 (6 bases). The CDR3 is made up of 14 amino acids. Trimming pared 3 bases from V and 3 bases from J, leaving 12 bases between. Germline V gene data show CDR1 as SQVTM and CDR2 as ANQGSEA. The CDR3 DNA sequence: TGCAGCGTTGACCGGGACAACTTCTACAATGAGCAGTTCTTC. Protein product: CSVDRDNFYNEQFF.

Points on this clonotype: A junction end diverges from the germline sequence, so it may reflect a read error. The J gene is TRBJ2-7, the V gene TRBV28; D is possibly TRBD2 (7 bases). Germline-derived CDR1 and CDR2 are MDHEN and SYDVKM. The CDR3 is 12 residues long. The CDR3 region has the DNA TGTGCCAGCTCGGGGGGCCCGTACGAGCAGCACTTC. Amino acids: CASSGGPYEQHF.

The V gene is TRBV19, the J gene TRBJ1-5; D is unclear. This CDR3 region has 15 residues. Trimming removed 5 bases at V and 2 bases at J, with 13 bases between. Germline V gives CDR1 LNHDA, CDR2 SQIVND (reference sequence). CDR3 residues: CASSVGLLGNQPQHF. The CDR3, as DNA: TGTGCCAGTAGTGTAGGACTACTAGGCAATCAGCCCCAGCATTTT.

This clonotype was counted many times. The chain recombines TRBV29-1 with TRBJ2-1; D unresolved. Looked up from germline, CDR1 is SQVTM and CDR2 is ANQGSEA. This CDR3 has 11 residues. V was clipped by 6 bases and J by 4 bases, with 7 bases between them. Here the CDR3 reads CSVPAYNEQFF. Here the CDR3 DNA reads TGCAGCGTCCCCGCGTACAATGAGCAGTTCTTC.

This clonotype was counted at least ten times. The rearrangement joins TRBV5-6 to TRBJ2-3, with D tentatively TRBD2 (6 bases). The germline V gene encodes CDR1 SGHDT and CDR2 YYEEEE. The CDR3 is made up of 15 amino acids. V gave up 4 bases and J gave up 1 base, with 13 bases separating them. CDR3: CASSGNRGGTDTQYF. CDR3 DNA sequence: TGTGCCAGCAGCGGAAACCGCGGGGGCACAGATACGCAGTATTTT.

This clonotype was counted at least ten times. CDR3 sequence (DNA): TGCGCCAGCACCATGGGACAGGGTGGGACCTACGAGCAGTACTTC. Its protein product is CASTMGQGGTYEQYF. This rearrangement joins TRBV5-1 to TRBJ2-7, with 9 positions matching TRBD1. Germline V lookup: CDR1 SGHRS, CDR2 YFSETQ. Germline trimming cut 6 bases from V and 2 bases from J; bases unmatched to any gene: 9. The CDR3 is 15 residues long.

In its sample, this clonotype was seen once. This chain joins TRBV11-2 and TRBJ2-1; D is uncertain. Germline-derived CDR1 and CDR2 are SGHAT and FQNNGV. The V end lost 1 base, the J end lost 13 bases, and 17 bases lay between the germline ends. The CDR3 totals 14 residues. The CDR3 nucleotides are TGTGCCAGCAGCTTAGTTGGCGGTGGGTTTGAACAGTTCTTC. It translates to CASSLVGGGFEQFF. Full variable domain (missing parts from reference TRBV11-2 and TRBJ2-1): EAGVAQSPRYKIIEKRQSVAFWCNPISGHATLYWYQQILGQGPKLLIQFQNNGVVDDSQLPKDRFSAERLKGVDSTLKIQPAKLEDSAVYLCASSLVGGGFEQFFGPGTRLTVL.

At least ten counts were recorded for this clonotype. The gene calls are TRBV4-1 and TRBJ2-1, with 7 bases identical to TRBD2. Germline CDR1 is MGHRA and CDR2 is YSYEKL. The CDR3 length is 17 residues. The junction had 9 bases not matched to a gene; V was cut back by 0 bases and J by 4 bases. The CDR3 DNA reads as TGCGCCAGCAGCCAAGATATAAATAGCGGGCAATACAATGAGCAGTTCTTC. Protein: CASSQDINSGQYNEQFF.